The clone carrying this T cell receptor beta chain was detected once. Clones were sequenced by immunoSEQ multiplex PCR, and TCRdb holds only the in-frame ones, with some missing. The data contain about 170,000 clones, about 88% of them singletons. This entry comes from a study of blood T cell repertoires in COVID-19. Trimming at V came to 8 bases and at J to 6 bases, leaving 12 bases not matched to a gene. Germline V gene data show CDR1 as MNHNY and CDR2 as SVGAGI (reference sequence). The CDR3 consists of 14 residues. The TCR was taken from a man between 50 and 59 years old who had recovered from COVID-19. This rearrangement joins TRBV6-6 to TRBJ2-7, with 8 bases lining up with TRBD1. Sequenced material: peripheral blood. The CDR3: CASVRGRGRLEQYF. CDR3 sequence (DNA): TGTGCCAGCGTGAGGGGCAGGGGGCGCCTCGAGCAGTACTTC.